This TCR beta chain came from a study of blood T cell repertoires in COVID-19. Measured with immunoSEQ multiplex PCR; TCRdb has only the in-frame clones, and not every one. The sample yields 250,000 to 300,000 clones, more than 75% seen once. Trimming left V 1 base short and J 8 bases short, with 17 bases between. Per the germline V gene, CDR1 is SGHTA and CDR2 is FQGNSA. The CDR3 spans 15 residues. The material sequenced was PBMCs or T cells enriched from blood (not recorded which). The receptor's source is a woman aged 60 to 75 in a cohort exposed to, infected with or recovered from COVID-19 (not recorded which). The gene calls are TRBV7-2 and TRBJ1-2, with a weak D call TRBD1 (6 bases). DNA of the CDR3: TGTGCCAGCAGCTTAGTGGTCAGGGGAAAGGGCGGCTACACCTTC. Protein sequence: CASSLVVRGKGGYTF.